This TCR beta chain was sequenced during a study of T cell repertoires in cytomegalovirus infection (dated by TCRdb to the late 2010s). As for the study more broadly: Alongside well-studied HLA-B-restricted epitopes, the peptide stimulations were aimed at recently identified HLA-C-restricted CMV epitopes, whose presentation resists viral immunomodulation. Because public TCR beta signatures pointed to carriage of CMV infection together with the matching HLA type, the HLA type of each donor mattered for the analysis.

Worth noting for this clonotype: Its recognized antigen is unknown. Within one base of it there is no much larger clone, and no base qualities were kept.

Sequences SEHNR (CDR1) and FQNEAQ (CDR2) are obtained from the germline V gene (reference sequence). The CDR3 has 19 amino acids, counting the end cysteine and phenylalanine. CDR3 DNA is the only sequence kept; it has 57 bases, read in frame from the first base. Trimming takes 5 bases off V and 3 bases off J; junction bases not matched to a gene: 12. Beyond this particular receptor, the publication reports: The ex vivo response was dominated by HLA-C-restricted CMV-specific TCR beta clonotypes, which also provided the single most frequent clonotype in two of eight donors. In both this cohort and an independent cohort of some 350 donors, the cumulative frequency of public TCR beta family members distinguished carriers of CMV infection plus the relevant HLA type.

Explained via the paper, the treatment or condition label denotes: in vitro stimulation with specific CMV peptide epitopes to enrich CMV-specific T cells. The listed sequencing device is Illumina HiSeq 1500. TCRdb reran the public reads through fastp at Q25 and MiXCR, keeping productive beta chains. For every CDR3 protein sequence, its rows merge into one entry that carries the most common genes and DNA. This sample comprises some 150,000 distinct CDR3 sequences, more than 25% of them detected only once. The ten largest make up around half of the sample. This material consisted of CD8+ T cells from cultured PBMCs, taken from culture after CMV antigen stimulation. The source is a human donor in good health (CMV status not recorded). Some clones in this sample may be carry-over from other donors' samples. The chain joins TRBV7-9 to TRBJ2-5; a stretch of 16 junction bases matches TRBD2. The CDR3 protein: CASSLRGTSGGAFEETQYF. The sequenced DNA is TGTGCCAGCAGCCTCCGAGGGACTAGCGGGGGGGCCTTCGAAGAGACCCAGTACTTC.